The 22 T cell receptor beta chains below were found in one sample sequenced in a study of shared clonotypes between healthy human individuals. Clones were sequenced by immunoSEQ multiplex PCR, and TCRdb holds only the in-frame ones, with some missing. The table includes some 800,000 clones, almost 95% detected once. Naive CD8 populations comprised CD45RO-negative cells positively selected for CCR7, excluding terminally differentiated effector memory CD45RA+ cells. Sequenced sample: naive CD8+ T cells sorted from blood. Receptors were obtained from a young man in good health.

The chain recombines TRBV4-1 with TRBJ2-7, with TRBD1 as a possible D gene (5 bases). The germline gives CDR1 MGHRA, CDR2 YSYEKL. The CDR3 length is 15 residues. V was cut by 1 base and J by 2 bases, with 12 bases left in between. CDR3 residues: CASSQAPGNTYEQYF. DNA of the CDR3: TGCGCCAGCAGCCAAGCGCCAGGGAACACCTACGAGCAGTACTTC.

The table lists this clone with a count of one. The chain uses TRBV21-1 and TRBJ2-7; the table's D call of TRBD2 was not tested on the DNA. TRBV21-1 counts as a pseudogene. This CDR3 has 16 residues. For the CDR3, the DNA is TGTGCCAGCAGCAAAGGTTGGGGTAGCGGGGAATACGAGCAGTACTTC. It encodes CASSKGWGSGEYEQYF.

This chain uses TRBV28 with TRBJ2-2; D not resolved. Trimming left V 5 bases short and J 6 bases short, with 7 bases between. CDR1 and CDR2 (germline): MDHEN, SYDVKM. This CDR3 comprises 12 residues. CDR3 in amino acids: CASSPWSGELFF. CDR3 DNA sequence: TGTGCCAGCAGTCCCTGGTCCGGGGAGCTGTTTTTT.

The chain joins TRBV11-2 to TRBJ2-1; 9 bases agree with TRBD1. CDR3 length: 14 amino acids. Trimming removed 5 bases from V and 5 bases from J; junction bases left unmatched: 4. Germline V CDR1 and CDR2: SGHAT, FQNNGV. As DNA, the CDR3 is TGTGCCAGCAGCCACCGGGACAGGGACAATGAGCAGTTCTTC. Protein: CASSHRDRDNEQFF.

The chain is built from TRBV30 and TRBJ1-1; D is uncertain. Germline-derived CDR1 and CDR2 are GTSNPN and SVGIG (reference sequence). This CDR3 region has 13 residues. V lost 0 bases, J lost 0 bases, and 5 bases lay in between. In DNA, the CDR3 is TGTGCCTGGAGTGTATTAGTGAACACTGAAGCTTTCTTT. Protein product: CAWSVLVNTEAFF.

J is TRBJ2-7 and V is TRBV5-6; 12 nucleotides agree with TRBD2. Germline CDR1 and CDR2: SGHDT and YYEEEE. The length of the CDR3 is 17 residues. Unmatched junction bases numbered 11, after V lost 5 bases and J lost 2 bases. The CDR3 bases are TGTGCCAGCAGTGTAGGACTAGCGGGAATTTCAACCTACGAGCAGTACTTC. Its translation is CASSVGLAGISTYEQYF.

In regard to this clone: Other DNA sequences of this sample code for an identical CDR3. The CDR3: CASSEGRFYEQYF. CDR3 coding DNA: TGTGCCAGCAGTGAAGGGAGGTTCTACGAGCAGTACTTC. This chain links TRBV6-1 with TRBJ2-7; a weak D match, TRBD2 (5 bases). Germline CDR1 MNHNS, CDR2 SASEGT. The CDR3 loop spans 13 amino acids. V was trimmed by 1 base and J by 3 bases, leaving 7 bases between them.

The chain joins TRBV15 to TRBJ2-2; D is unresolved. V lost 0 bases and J 0 bases, leaving 8 bases between the germline ends. Looked up from germline, CDR1 is LNHNV and CDR2 is YYDKDF (reference sequence). The CDR3 totals 16 residues. The CDR3 DNA sequence: TGTGCCACCAGCAGAGATCTCGAATCGAACACCGGGGAGCTGTTTTTT. Its translation is CATSRDLESNTGELFF.

The gene calls are TRBV27 and TRBJ2-2; 10 nucleotides align to TRBD2. With V trimmed by 8 bases and J by 7 bases, 4 bases remained unmatched. The CDR3 is made up of 13 amino acids. Looked up from germline, CDR1 is MNHEY and CDR2 is SMNVEV (reference sequence). CDR3 sequence (DNA): TGTGCCAGCCGGCTAGCGGGAGTCGGGGAGCTGTTTTTT. This sequence encodes CASRLAGVGELFF.

This clone appeared a few times. The chain joins TRBV6-5 to TRBJ2-5; D is possibly TRBD1 (6 bases). In germline, CDR1 is MNHEY, CDR2 SVGAGI. V was clipped by 6 bases and J by 0 bases, with 14 bases between them. CDR3 length equals 15 residues. CDR3 sequence (DNA): TGTGCCAGCAGGACATACGGGACATACCAAGAGACCCAGTACTTC. This translates into CASRTYGTYQETQYF.

The chain joins TRBV27 to TRBJ1-5, with D tentatively TRBD1 (5 bases). Looked up from germline, CDR1 is MNHEY and CDR2 is SMNVEV (reference sequence). The ends were cut back, 2 bases at V and 3 bases at J, with 23 bases in the middle. The CDR3 runs 19 residues. CDR3 sequence (DNA): TGTGCCAGCAGTTTACCCCATCAAGAGGACCTTGGGGCCAATCAGCCCCAGCATTTT. As protein: CASSLPHQEDLGANQPQHF.

V gene TRBV27 combines with J gene TRBJ1-4; D remains ambiguous. V was clipped by 2 bases and J by 7 bases, with 17 bases between them. The germline CDR1 and CDR2 sequences are MNHEY and SMNVEV (reference sequence). CDR3 size: 16 residues. Here the CDR3 reads CASSLTSGGVGEKLFF. The CDR3 DNA is TGTGCCAGCAGTTTAACGTCCGGCGGGGTCGGTGAAAAACTGTTTTTT.

The V gene is TRBV27, the J gene TRBJ2-2, with 8 bases aligning to TRBD1. Losses at the gene ends were 1 base for V and 1 base for J; bases not matched to a gene: 5. CDR3 length: 17 residues. Germline V gene lookup returns CDR1 MNHEY and CDR2 SMNVEV (reference sequence). The DNA of the CDR3 is TGTGCCAGCAGTTTATTCAGAGACAGGGGGAACACCGGGGAGCTGTTTTTT. Amino acids: CASSLFRDRGNTGELFF.

This sequence joins TRBV7-9 and TRBJ2-3; D may be TRBD2 (5 bases). Trimming took 6 bases from V and 5 from J, leaving 12 bases between them. Germline V gene sequence: CDR1 SEHNR, CDR2 FQNEAQ (reference sequence). The CDR3 is made up of 13 amino acids. CDR3 DNA sequence: TGTGCCAGCAGACCCAGCCGGGGAGATACGCAGTATTTT. This codes for CASRPSRGDTQYF.

This clone has more than one count but fewer than ten. The chain has TRBV5-6 and TRBJ2-7, with TRBD1 matching 9 bases. V lost 4 bases and J lost 4; bases outside the gene matches: 9. The CDR3 has 15 amino acids. Germline V gives CDR1 SGHDT, CDR2 YYEEEE. The CDR3 bases are TGTGCCAGCAGCCCACCGGGACAGGGACCGTACGAGCAGTACTTC. It encodes CASSPPGQGPYEQYF.

The rearrangement links TRBV30 to TRBJ2-7; 8 nucleotides align to TRBD1. Trimming at V came to 4 bases and at J to 3 bases, leaving 8 bases not matched to a gene. Germline CDR1 reads GTSNPN; CDR2 reads SVGIG (reference sequence). This CDR3 has 14 amino acids. In DNA, the CDR3 is TGTGCCTGGAACGGACAGGGTTTAGACTACGAGCAGTACTTC. Amino acid sequence: CAWNGQGLDYEQYF. Filled out from reference TRBV30 and TRBJ2-7, the complete variable domain reads SQTIHQWPATLVQPVGSPLSLECTVEGTSNPNLYWYRQAAGRGLQLLFYSVGIGQISSEVPQNLSASRPQDRQFILSSKKLLLSDSGFYLCAWNGQGLDYEQYFGPGTRLTVT.

This clone was seen a few times. The rearrangement joins TRBV30 to TRBJ2-1, with 15 bases aligning to TRBD2. Per germline, CDR1 GTSNPN and CDR2 SVGIG (reference sequence). This CDR3 contains 18 residues. V was pared by 2 bases and J by 4 bases, with 9 bases of the junction left unmatched. For the CDR3, the DNA is TGTGCCTGGAGTTCCGGACTAGCGGGAGGGAATGGGTACAATGAGCAGTTCTTC. Its translation: CAWSSGLAGGNGYNEQFF.

The J gene is TRBJ2-3, the V gene TRBV5-1; D ambiguous. Trimming shortened V by 3 bases and J by 2 bases, and 4 bases separated the two germline ends. Germline V lookup: CDR1 SGHRS, CDR2 YFSETQ. The CDR3 contains 12 residues. The CDR3 DNA sequence: TGCGCCAGCAGCTCTCCCACAGATACGCAGTATTTT. Translated: CASSSPTDTQYF.

The V call is TRBV7-9, the J call TRBJ1-3; no reliable D call. V was clipped by 4 bases and J by 1 base, with 14 bases between them. CDR1 and CDR2 from the germline V gene are SEHNR and FQNEAQ (reference sequence). This CDR3 region has 16 residues. CDR3 in amino acids: CASSSSLNPSGNTIYF. DNA of the CDR3: TGTGCCAGCAGCTCCTCCTTGAACCCATCTGGAAACACCATATATTTT.

This clone came up once. The chain is built from TRBV5-6 and TRBJ1-5; perhaps TRBD1 as D (5 bases). V was cut by 4 bases and J by 9 bases, with 14 bases left in between. The germline gives CDR1 SGHDT, CDR2 YYEEEE. This CDR3 has 13 residues. The CDR3 is CASSTRATGPQHF. DNA of the CDR3: TGTGCCAGCAGCACCAGGGCGACGGGGCCCCAGCATTTT.

The V gene is TRBV29-1, the J gene TRBJ2-1; D gene ambiguous. The CDR3 length is 14 residues. From germline, CDR1 is SQVTM and CDR2 ANQGSEA. V was shortened by 0 bases and J by 8 bases, with 14 bases between the two germline ends. The CDR3 loop reads CSVEDRPNRDEQFF. The CDR3 nucleotides are TGCAGCGTTGAAGATCGGCCTAACCGGGATGAGCAGTTCTTC.

V is TRBV27 and J is TRBJ2-1; a weak D match, TRBD2 (6 bases). CDR1 is MNHEY, CDR2 SMNVEV, per germline (reference sequence). V was cut by 4 bases and J by 8 bases, with 15 bases left in between. The CDR3 loop spans 14 amino acids. The CDR3 protein is CASSSSGERYEQFF. CDR3 sequence (DNA): TGTGCCAGCAGTTCGTCGGGAGAGAGGTATGAGCAGTTCTTC.